The 20 T cell receptor beta chains below come from one sample, sequenced in a study of blood T cell repertoires in COVID-19. Here immunoSEQ multiplex PCR was the method, and the copy in TCRdb shows in-frame clones only, minus some. This table holds some 250,000 clones, 88% found once. Sequenced material: peripheral blood. Receptors were obtained from a woman in her 40s who had recovered from COVID-19.

The chain has TRBV7-2 and TRBJ2-1; possibly TRBD2 for D (7 bases). Germline V gives CDR1 SGHTA, CDR2 FQGNSA. This CDR3 has 15 amino acids. Trimming took 4 bases from V and 2 from J, leaving 12 bases between them. The CDR3 DNA reads as TGTGCCAGCAGCTCCGGCGGGGGCGCCTACAATGAGCAGTTCTTC. Its translation: CASSSGGGAYNEQFF. Combining the CDR3 with reference TRBV7-2 and TRBJ2-1 gives the whole variable domain GAGVSQSPSNKVTEKGKDVELRCDPISGHTALYWYRQSLGQGLEFLIYFQGNSAPDKSGLPSDRFSAERTGGSVSTLTIQRTQQEDSAVYLCASSSGGGAYNEQFFGPGTRLTVL.

The J gene is TRBJ2-7, the V gene TRBV24-1; 7 nucleotides align to TRBD2. The V gene end was trimmed by 0 bases and the J gene end by 6 bases; junction bases not matched to a gene: 1. The CDR3 consists of 13 residues. Germline CDR1 is KGHDR and CDR2 is SFDVKD. The CDR3 DNA reads TGTGCCACCAGTGATTTGGGGGGGGGCGAGCAGTACTTC. Its protein is CATSDLGGGEQYF.

The chain carries TRBV5-1 and TRBJ1-5; 7 bases are shared with TRBD1. CDR3 size: 14 residues. Germline-derived CDR1 and CDR2 are SGHRS and YFSETQ. V trimming: 0 bases; J trimming: 6 bases; junction bases outside the gene matches: 3. The CDR3 DNA is TGCGCCAGCAGCTTGGTAGGGGGCCCTCAGCCCCAGCATTTT. Protein product: CASSLVGGPQPQHF.

This chain joins TRBV5-4 and TRBJ2-7, with D possibly being TRBD1 (5 bases). Germline V gene lookup returns CDR1 SGHNT and CDR2 YYREEE (reference sequence). Trimming left V 4 bases short and J 0 bases short, with 14 bases between. The CDR3 totals 15 residues. The CDR3 nucleotides read TGTGCCAGCAGCAGGGGCCCACCCCCCTCCTACGAGCAGTACTTC. Encoded protein: CASSRGPPPSYEQYF.

The V call is TRBV6-2 or TRBV6-3, the J call TRBJ1-1, with 10 bases identical to TRBD1. CDR1 is MNHEY, CDR2 SVGEGT, per germline. Trimming cost V 0 bases and J 5 bases; bases outside gene matches: 6. CDR3 length: 16 residues. For the CDR3, the DNA is TGTGCCAGCAGTTACTCAGCAAGGACAGGGGGGACTGAAGCTTTCTTT. Protein sequence: CASSYSARTGGTEAFF.

This clone was seen only once. The chain links TRBV18 to TRBJ2-1; TRBD2 might be the D (6 bases). The V gene's germline CDR1 is KGHSH and CDR2 LQKENI. V was trimmed by 0 bases and J by 2 bases, leaving 8 bases between them. This CDR3 has 15 residues. Here the CDR3 DNA reads TGTGCCAGCTCACCACCCGGACTACCCTACAATGAGCAGTTCTTC. As protein: CASSPPGLPYNEQFF. The complete variable domain, with remaining parts taken from reference TRBV18 and TRBJ2-1, reads NAGVMQNPRHLVRRRGQEARLRCSPMKGHSHVYWYRQLPEEGLKFMVYLQKENIIDESGMPKERFSAEFPKEGPSILRIQQVVRGDSAAYFCASSPPGLPYNEQFFGPGTRLTVL.

V usage is TRBV6-6 and J usage is TRBJ1-4; a weak D match, TRBD1 (6 bases). Germline CDR1 reads MNHNY; CDR2 reads SVGAGI (reference sequence). V lost 7 bases and J 15 bases, leaving 30 bases between the germline ends. The CDR3 loop spans 16 amino acids. The CDR3 sequence is CASIGVGQPGPGGVFF. CDR3 in DNA: TGTGCCAGCATAGGGGTCGGACAGCCGGGTCCGGGAGGGGTGTTTTTT.

The V and J genes are TRBV7-6 and TRBJ1-1, with D maybe TRBD1 (5 bases). Germline CDR1 and CDR2: SGHVS and FNYEAQ. The CDR3 runs 16 residues. The germline V and J ends were trimmed by 5 bases and 7 bases, with 23 bases remaining between them. The CDR3: CASSPQGGVLKGEAFF. Written as DNA, the CDR3 is TGTGCCAGCAGCCCCCAGGGAGGGGTATTAAAGGGTGAAGCTTTCTTT.

The chain links TRBV11-3 to TRBJ2-7; 11 bases line up with TRBD2. Trimming took 5 bases from V and 2 from J; bases not matched to a gene: 5. Germline loops: CDR1 SGHNT, CDR2 YENEEA. This CDR3 spans 15 amino acids. The CDR3 spells CASSPTSGVPYEQYF. CDR3 coding DNA: TGTGCCAGCAGCCCGACTAGCGGGGTACCCTACGAGCAGTACTTC.

The chain joins TRBV11-3 to TRBJ1-4; 9 nucleotides agree with TRBD1. The germline V gene has CDR1 SGHNT and CDR2 YENEEA. This CDR3 spans 14 amino acids. V shed 5 bases and J 8 bases; nucleotides not matched to a gene: 6. The CDR3 here is CASSPRTGDEKLFF. As DNA, the CDR3 is TGTGCCAGCAGCCCCAGGACAGGGGACGAAAAACTGTTTTTT.

The V gene is TRBV7-9, the J gene TRBJ1-5, with D uncertain. The germline V gene has CDR1 SEHNR and CDR2 FQNEAQ (reference sequence). V shed 2 bases and J shed 4 bases, with 9 bases lying between them. The CDR3 consists of 14 residues. The CDR3 bases are TGTGCCAGCAGCTTAAGTGGCGGGAATCAGCCCCAGCATTTT. Translation: CASSLSGGNQPQHF.

The gene calls are TRBV3-1 (or the pseudogene TRBV3-2) and TRBJ2-3; D is unclear. V shed 2 bases and J shed 2 bases, with 14 bases lying between them. The CDR3 is made up of 16 amino acids. CDR1 and CDR2 (germline): LGHDT, YNNKEL (reference sequence). The CDR3 here is CASSQPYYETTDTQYF. CDR3 DNA: TGTGCCAGCAGCCAACCCTACTACGAAACCACAGATACGCAGTATTTT.

As concerns this clone: The sample carries other DNA sequences with the same CDR3. V and J are TRBV6-2 or TRBV6-3 and TRBJ2-7, with TRBD2 matching over 11 bases. The CDR3 contains 15 residues. V lost 5 bases and J lost 2; bases outside the gene matches: 5. The germline V gene has CDR1 MNHEY and CDR2 SVGEGT. Written as DNA, the CDR3 is TGTGCCAGCAGTCCACGGACTAGCGGGCCCTACGAGCAGTACTTC. Protein sequence: CASSPRTSGPYEQYF.

The chain uses TRBV5-6 and TRBJ2-3, with 7 bases that match TRBD2. The length of the CDR3 is 14 residues. Germline CDR1 reads SGHDT; CDR2 reads YYEEEE. The trim removed 3 bases at V and 5 bases at J, leaving 6 bases unmatched. The CDR3 spells CASSSPGTIDTQYF. The CDR3 DNA sequence: TGTGCCAGCAGCTCACCCGGGACTATAGATACGCAGTATTTT.

This chain links TRBV30 with TRBJ1-2, with D possibly being TRBD1 (5 bases). The V end was cut by 2 bases, the J end by 4 bases, with 11 bases between. There are 13 residues in the CDR3. Germline CDR1 and CDR2: GTSNPN and SVGIG (reference sequence). This CDR3 reads CAWSPRGTYGYTF. The CDR3 DNA sequence: TGTGCCTGGAGTCCCCGGGGGACCTATGGCTACACCTTC.

This rearrangement joins TRBV30 to TRBJ1-2; TRBD1 matches at 8 bases. V lost 7 bases and J lost 0; bases outside the gene matches: 10. This CDR3 spans 15 amino acids. Germline CDR1 reads GTSNPN; CDR2 reads SVGIG (reference sequence). CDR3 residues: CASPGGFAPNYGYTF. In nucleotides, the CDR3 is TGTGCCTCCCCAGGGGGCTTTGCCCCTAACTATGGCTACACCTTC.

The chain links TRBV30 to TRBJ2-1; 11 nucleotides match TRBD2. The CDR3 length is 16 residues. The junction had 14 bases not matched to a gene; V was cut back by 4 bases and J by 9 bases. Per germline, CDR1 GTSNPN and CDR2 SVGIG (reference sequence). CDR3 nucleotides: TGTGCCTGGAACCAGGGGGCACTAGCGGGAGAGGGTGAGCAGTTCTTC. It is translated as CAWNQGALAGEGEQFF.

The chain is built from TRBV18 and TRBJ2-6; D is perhaps TRBD2 (5 bases). Trimming removed 2 bases from V and 2 bases from J, with 13 bases in between. This CDR3 is 17 amino acids long. Germline V gene data show CDR1 as KGHSH and CDR2 as LQKENI. The CDR3 nucleotides read TGTGCCAGCTCACCAGTCCGGGGAGAAGCTGGGGCCAACGTCCTGACTTTC. The encoded protein is CASSPVRGEAGANVLTF.

The J gene is TRBJ1-3, the V gene TRBV19; 7 bases are shared with TRBD1. CDR1 and CDR2 from the germline V gene are LNHDA and SQIVND (reference sequence). This CDR3 is built from 17 residues. Unmatched junction bases numbered 13, after V lost 7 bases and J lost 1 base. The CDR3 DNA sequence: TGTGCCAGTAACCCCATTAGGGGGCGGCTATCTGGAAACACCATATATTTT. This encodes CASNPIRGRLSGNTIYF.

This sequence joins TRBV5-1 and TRBJ2-3, with 7 bases that match TRBD2. The V gene end was trimmed by 0 bases and the J gene end by 4 bases; junction bases not matched to a gene: 5. There are 15 residues in the CDR3. Germline V gene data show CDR1 as SGHRS and CDR2 as YFSETQ. The chain's CDR3 is CASSLGGGGPDTQYF. The DNA of the CDR3 is TGCGCCAGCAGCTTGGGTGGGGGAGGGCCAGATACGCAGTATTTT.